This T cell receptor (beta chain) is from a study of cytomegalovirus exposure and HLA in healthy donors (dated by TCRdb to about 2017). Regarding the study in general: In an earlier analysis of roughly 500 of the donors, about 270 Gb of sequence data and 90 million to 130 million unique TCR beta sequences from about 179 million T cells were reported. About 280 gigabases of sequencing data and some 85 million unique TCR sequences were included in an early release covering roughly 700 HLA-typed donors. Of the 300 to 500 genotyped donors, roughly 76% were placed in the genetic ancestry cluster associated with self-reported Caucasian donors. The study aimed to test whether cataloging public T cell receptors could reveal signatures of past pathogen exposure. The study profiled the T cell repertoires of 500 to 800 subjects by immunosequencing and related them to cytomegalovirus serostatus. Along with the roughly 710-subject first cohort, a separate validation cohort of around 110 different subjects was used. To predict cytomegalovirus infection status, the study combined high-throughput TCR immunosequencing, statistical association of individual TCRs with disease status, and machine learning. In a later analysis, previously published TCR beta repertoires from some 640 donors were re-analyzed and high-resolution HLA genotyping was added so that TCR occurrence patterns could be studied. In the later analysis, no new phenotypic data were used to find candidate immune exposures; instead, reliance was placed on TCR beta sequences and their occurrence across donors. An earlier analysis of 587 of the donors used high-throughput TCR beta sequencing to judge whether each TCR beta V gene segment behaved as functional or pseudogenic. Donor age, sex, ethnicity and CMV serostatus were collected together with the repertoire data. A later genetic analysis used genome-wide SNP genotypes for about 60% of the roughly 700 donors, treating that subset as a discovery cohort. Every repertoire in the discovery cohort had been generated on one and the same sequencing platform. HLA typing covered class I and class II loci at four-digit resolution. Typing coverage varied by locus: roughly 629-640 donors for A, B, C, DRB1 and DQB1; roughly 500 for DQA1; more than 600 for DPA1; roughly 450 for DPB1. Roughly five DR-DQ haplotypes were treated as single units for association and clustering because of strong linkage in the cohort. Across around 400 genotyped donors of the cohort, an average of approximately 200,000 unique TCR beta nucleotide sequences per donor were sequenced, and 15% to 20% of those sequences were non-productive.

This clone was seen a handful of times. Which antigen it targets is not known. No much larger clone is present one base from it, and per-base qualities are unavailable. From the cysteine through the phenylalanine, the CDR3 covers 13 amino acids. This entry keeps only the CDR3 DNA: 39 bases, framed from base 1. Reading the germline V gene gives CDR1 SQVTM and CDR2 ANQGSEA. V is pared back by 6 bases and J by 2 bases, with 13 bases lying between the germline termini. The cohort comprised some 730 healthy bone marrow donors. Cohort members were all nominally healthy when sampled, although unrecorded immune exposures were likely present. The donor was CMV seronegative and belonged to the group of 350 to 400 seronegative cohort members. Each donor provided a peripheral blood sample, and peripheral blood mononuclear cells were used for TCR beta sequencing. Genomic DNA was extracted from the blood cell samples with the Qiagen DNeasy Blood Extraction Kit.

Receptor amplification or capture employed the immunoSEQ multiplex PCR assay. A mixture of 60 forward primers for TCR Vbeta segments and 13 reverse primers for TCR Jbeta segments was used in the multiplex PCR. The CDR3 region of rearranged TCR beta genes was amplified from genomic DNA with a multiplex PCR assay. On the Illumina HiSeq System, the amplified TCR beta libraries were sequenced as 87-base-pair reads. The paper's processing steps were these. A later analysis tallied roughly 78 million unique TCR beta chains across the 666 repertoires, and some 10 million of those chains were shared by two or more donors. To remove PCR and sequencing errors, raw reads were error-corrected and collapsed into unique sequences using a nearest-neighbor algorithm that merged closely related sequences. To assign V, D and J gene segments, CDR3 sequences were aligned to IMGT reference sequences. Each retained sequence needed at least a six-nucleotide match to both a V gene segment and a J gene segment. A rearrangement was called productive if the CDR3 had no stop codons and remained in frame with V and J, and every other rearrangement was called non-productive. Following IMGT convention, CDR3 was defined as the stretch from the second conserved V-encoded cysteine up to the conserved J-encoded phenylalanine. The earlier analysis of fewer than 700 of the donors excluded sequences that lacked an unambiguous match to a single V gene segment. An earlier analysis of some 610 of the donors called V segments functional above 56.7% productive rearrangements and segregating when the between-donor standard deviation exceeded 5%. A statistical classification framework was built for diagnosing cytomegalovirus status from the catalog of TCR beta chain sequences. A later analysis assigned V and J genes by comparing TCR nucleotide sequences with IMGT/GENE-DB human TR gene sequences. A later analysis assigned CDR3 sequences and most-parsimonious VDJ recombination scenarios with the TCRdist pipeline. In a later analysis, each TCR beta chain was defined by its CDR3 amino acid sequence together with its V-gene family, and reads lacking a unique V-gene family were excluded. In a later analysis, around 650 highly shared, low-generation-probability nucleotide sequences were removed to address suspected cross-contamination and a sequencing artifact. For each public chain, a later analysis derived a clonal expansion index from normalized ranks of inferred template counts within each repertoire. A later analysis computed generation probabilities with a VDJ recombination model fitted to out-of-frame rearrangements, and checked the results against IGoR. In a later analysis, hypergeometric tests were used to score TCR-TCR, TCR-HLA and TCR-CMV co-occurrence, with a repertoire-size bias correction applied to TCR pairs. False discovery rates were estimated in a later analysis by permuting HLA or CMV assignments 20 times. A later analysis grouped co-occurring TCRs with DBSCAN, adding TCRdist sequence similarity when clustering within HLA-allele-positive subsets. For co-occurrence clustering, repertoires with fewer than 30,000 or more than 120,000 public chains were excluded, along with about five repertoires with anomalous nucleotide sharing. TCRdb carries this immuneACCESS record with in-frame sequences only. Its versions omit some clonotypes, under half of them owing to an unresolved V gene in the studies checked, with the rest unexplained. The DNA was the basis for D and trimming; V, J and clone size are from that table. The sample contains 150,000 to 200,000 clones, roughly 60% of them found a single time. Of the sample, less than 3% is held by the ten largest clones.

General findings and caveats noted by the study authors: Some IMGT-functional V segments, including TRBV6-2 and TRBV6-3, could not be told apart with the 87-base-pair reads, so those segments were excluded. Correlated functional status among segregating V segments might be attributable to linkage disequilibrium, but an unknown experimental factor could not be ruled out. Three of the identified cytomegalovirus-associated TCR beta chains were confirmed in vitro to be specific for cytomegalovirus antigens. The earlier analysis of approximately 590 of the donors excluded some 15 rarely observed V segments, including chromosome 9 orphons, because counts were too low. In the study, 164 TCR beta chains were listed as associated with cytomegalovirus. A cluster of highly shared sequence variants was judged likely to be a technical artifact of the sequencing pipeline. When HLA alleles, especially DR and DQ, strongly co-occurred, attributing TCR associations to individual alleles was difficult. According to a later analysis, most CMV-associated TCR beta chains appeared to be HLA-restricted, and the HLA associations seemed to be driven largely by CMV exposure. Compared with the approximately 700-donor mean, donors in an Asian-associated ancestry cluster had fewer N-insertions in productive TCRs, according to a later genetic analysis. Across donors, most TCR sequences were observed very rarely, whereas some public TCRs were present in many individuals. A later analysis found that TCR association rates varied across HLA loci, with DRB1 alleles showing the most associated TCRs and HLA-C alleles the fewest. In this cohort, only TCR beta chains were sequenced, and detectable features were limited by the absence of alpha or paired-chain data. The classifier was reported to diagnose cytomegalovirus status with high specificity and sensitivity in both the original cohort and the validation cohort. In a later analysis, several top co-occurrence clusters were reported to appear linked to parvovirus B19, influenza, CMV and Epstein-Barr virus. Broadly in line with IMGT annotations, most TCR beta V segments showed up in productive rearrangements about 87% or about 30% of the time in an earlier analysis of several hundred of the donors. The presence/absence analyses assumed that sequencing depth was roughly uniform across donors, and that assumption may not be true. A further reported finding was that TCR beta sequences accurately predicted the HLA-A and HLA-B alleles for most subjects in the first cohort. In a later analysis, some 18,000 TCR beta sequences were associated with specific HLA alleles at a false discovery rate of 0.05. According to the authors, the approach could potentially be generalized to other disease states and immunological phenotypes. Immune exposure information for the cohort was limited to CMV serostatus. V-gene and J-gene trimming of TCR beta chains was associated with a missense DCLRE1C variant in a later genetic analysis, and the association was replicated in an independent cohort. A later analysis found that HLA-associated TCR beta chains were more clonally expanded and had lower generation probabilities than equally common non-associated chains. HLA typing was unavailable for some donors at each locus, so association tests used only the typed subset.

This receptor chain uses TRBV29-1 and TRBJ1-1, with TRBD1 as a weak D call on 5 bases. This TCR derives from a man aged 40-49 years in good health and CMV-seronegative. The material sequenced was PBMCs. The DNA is TGCAGCGTAGTCAGGGTCTACAACACTGAAGCTTTCTTT. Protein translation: CSVVRVYNTEAFF. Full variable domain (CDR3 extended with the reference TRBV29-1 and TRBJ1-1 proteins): SAVISQKPSRDICQRGTSLTIQCQVDSQVTMMFWYRQQPGQSLTLIATANQGSEATYESGFVIDKFPISRPNLTFSTLTVSNMSPEDSSIYLCSVVRVYNTEAFFGQGTRLTVV.